A single sample gave rise to the 21 T cell receptor beta chains below, sequenced in a study of blood T cells in healthy people across ages. Primed by a sample-barcoded 5' primer and a J-beta primer mix, a second PCR proceeded for roughly 7 to 12 cycles. MiXCR, applied by TCRdb to the 5' RACE reads, yields one record per CDR3 protein. The sample consists of about 1.7 million distinct CDR3 sequences, about 30% of them appearing once. Sequenced input: blood. The receptors come from a woman in her 30s in good health.

This clonotype was observed many times. Mismatch with germline at one junction end may stem from a read error. This chain joins TRBV9 and TRBJ2-5; 8 bases are a match to TRBD1. Per the germline V gene, CDR1 is SGDLS and CDR2 is YYNGEE. There are 14 residues in the CDR3. The DNA of the CDR3 is TGCGCCAGCAGCGTTCAGGGGGCGGAGGAGACCCAGTACTTC. Translation: CASSVQGAEETQYF.

This rearrangement joins TRBV9 to TRBJ2-5, with 14 bases that match TRBD2. CDR1 is SGDLS, CDR2 YYNGEE, per germline. The CDR3 runs to 18 residues. With V trimmed by 1 base and J by 3 bases, 8 bases remained unmatched. CDR3 region: CASSVSPGTSGRKETQYF. The CDR3, as DNA: TGTGCCAGCAGCGTAAGCCCCGGGACTAGCGGGAGAAAAGAGACCCAGTACTTC.

A few counts support this clonotype. J is TRBJ2-7 and V is TRBV6-2 or TRBV6-3, with TRBD1 as a possible D gene (6 bases). V gave up 6 bases and J gave up 1 base, with 10 bases separating them. Germline V gene lookup returns CDR1 MNHEY and CDR2 SVGEGT. This CDR3 is 13 amino acids long. The CDR3 loop reads CASRGDRSYEQYF. CDR3 sequence (DNA): TGTGCCAGCAGAGGTGACAGGTCCTACGAGCAGTACTTC.

The chain links TRBV18 to TRBJ1-1; TRBD1 is a possible D gene (5 bases). Trimming removed 5 bases from V and 0 bases from J, with 10 bases in between. This CDR3 region has 14 residues. Germline CDR1 is KGHSH and CDR2 is LQKENI. The CDR3, as DNA: TGTGCCAGCTCATTACAGGATTTGAACACTGAAGCTTTCTTT. This gives the protein CASSLQDLNTEAFF.

In this sample, this clonotype turned up a few times. One end of the junction does not line up with germline, which may come from a read error. J is TRBJ2-7 and V is TRBV20-1; TRBD1 matches at 9 bases. This CDR3 has 13 amino acids. CDR1 is DFQATT, CDR2 SNEGSKA, per germline (reference sequence). The CDR3 sequence: CSAEGDREYGQYF. CDR3 DNA sequence: TGCAGTGCTGAGGGGGACAGGGAATACGGGCAGTACTTC.

This clonotype has a handful of counts. The chain carries TRBV10-3 and TRBJ1-1; D not certain. Germline CDR1 reads ENHRY; CDR2 reads SYGVKD. The CDR3 sequence is 12 residues long. V was shortened by 11 bases and J by 1 base, with 11 bases between the two germline ends. CDR3 sequence (DNA): TGTGCCGCCCGGGCGGAGAACACTGAAGCTTTCTTT. This gives the protein CAARAENTEAFF.

This clonotype has a count of ten or more. The genes are TRBV5-1 and TRBJ2-3; D call uncertain. Trimming took off 0 bases at V and 2 bases at J, with 7 bases between the two ends. This CDR3 region has 14 residues. Per the germline V gene, CDR1 is SGHRS and CDR2 is YFSETQ. The CDR3 DNA reads as TGCGCCAGCAGCTTGGACCCCTACACAGATACGCAGTATTTT. Translating gives CASSLDPYTDTQYF. The full variable domain, rest sourced from reference TRBV5-1 and TRBJ2-3, is KAGVTQTPRYLIKTRGQQVTLSCSPISGHRSVSWYQQTPGQGLQFLFEYFSETQRNKGNFPGRFSGRQFSNSRSEMNVSTLELGDSALYLCASSLDPYTDTQYFGPGTRLTVL.

As for this clonotype: Germline is not matched at one junction end, which may reflect a read error. The chain is built from TRBV5-6 and TRBJ2-4; D remains unclear. The CDR3 is 16 residues long. The germline V gene encodes CDR1 SGHDT and CDR2 YYEEEE. This CDR3 is CANSFRSQTIKNIQYF. The CDR3 DNA sequence: TGTGCCAACAGCTTCCGGTCCCAGACCATCAAAAACATTCAGTACTTC.

This clonotype was counted at least ten times. This chain links TRBV12-3 or TRBV12-4 with TRBJ2-5; D remains ambiguous. V was cut by 6 bases and J by 5 bases, with 10 bases left in between. CDR3 length: 12 residues. CDR3 sequence reads: CASSALGETQYF. As DNA, the CDR3 is TGTGCCAGCAGCGCTCTTGGGGAGACCCAGTACTTC.

This clonotype was picked up a small number of times. This sequence joins TRBV6-6 and TRBJ1-1; 7 bases are a match to TRBD1. This CDR3 is 11 amino acids long. Trimming cost V 9 bases and J 4 bases; bases outside gene matches: 2. Per the germline V gene, CDR1 is MNHNY and CDR2 is SVGAGI (reference sequence). CDR3 nucleotide sequence: TGTGCCAGTACAGGGGCCACTGAAGCTTTCTTT. Residues: CASTGATEAFF.

V and J are TRBV4-2 and TRBJ2-7, with D uncertain. The CDR3 totals 12 residues. Trimming cost V 1 base and J 7 bases, with 8 bases left between them. Germline CDR1 and CDR2: LGHNA and YNFKEQ. DNA for the CDR3: TGTGCCAGCAGCCAAGCCCTCGGTGAGCAGTACTTC. Its protein product is CASSQALGEQYF.

This clonotype came up many times. The rearrangement links TRBV7-2 to TRBJ2-1; TRBD2 matches at 9 bases. Looked up from germline, CDR1 is SGHTA and CDR2 is FQGNSA. The CDR3 runs 15 residues. V shed 5 bases, J shed 6 bases, and the junction held 8 bases outside the gene matches. The CDR3 reads CASSRSWREGNEQFF. The CDR3 DNA reads as TGTGCCAGCAGCCGCTCCTGGCGGGAGGGCAATGAGCAGTTCTTC.

In its sample, this clonotype was seen many times. The chain carries TRBV10-3 and TRBJ2-5, with D possibly being TRBD1 or TRBD2 (5 bases each). The CDR3 sequence is 12 residues long. The ends were cut back, 3 bases at V and 5 bases at J, with 7 bases in the middle. CDR1 is ENHRY, CDR2 SYGVKD, per germline. The CDR3 DNA follows: TGTGCCATCAGTGACAGGGACGAGACCCAGTACTTC. Translated, it gives CAISDRDETQYF.

On this clonotype: A read error may account for a junction end that differs from germline. The chain recombines TRBV20-1 with TRBJ2-1; 10 bases are shared with TRBD2. The CDR3 totals 15 residues. Germline V gene data show CDR1 as DFQATT and CDR2 as SNEGSKA (reference sequence). The chain's CDR3 is CGARSLAGAYNEQFF. For the CDR3, the DNA is TGCGGTGCTAGAAGTCTAGCGGGAGCCTACAATGAGCAGTTCTTC.

This clonotype has a count of ten or more. CDR3 sequence (DNA): TGCAGTGCTAGAGGGACTAGCGAGCAAGAGACCCAGTACTTC. This sequence encodes CSARGTSEQETQYF. This rearrangement joins TRBV20-1 to TRBJ2-5; 9 bases match TRBD2. The V gene end was trimmed by 1 base and the J gene end by 2 bases; junction bases not matched to a gene: 2. This CDR3 region has 14 residues. CDR1 DFQATT and CDR2 SNEGSKA come from the germline V gene (reference sequence).

The V and J genes are TRBV7-9 and TRBJ2-3; D possibly corresponds to TRBD2 (6 bases). The CDR3 loop spans 15 amino acids. From germline, CDR1 is SEHNR and CDR2 FQNEAQ (reference sequence). V lost 3 bases, J lost 6 bases, and 16 bases lay in between. This chain's CDR3 is CASSFPGEPFDTQYF. In nucleotides, the CDR3 is TGTGCCAGCAGCTTCCCGGGGGAGCCCTTCGATACGCAGTATTTT.

This chain links TRBV7-2 with TRBJ2-5; TRBD1 matches at 9 bases. The J call may be incorrect, as the DNA end agrees better with TRBJ2-7. There are 17 residues in the CDR3. Germline V gives CDR1 SGHTA, CDR2 FQGNSA. Here the CDR3 DNA reads TGTGCCAGCAGCTTAGGGGGGACAGGGATGACCCCTTACGAGCAGTACTTC. Its protein product is CASSLGGTGMTPYEQYF.

The chain combines TRBV2 with TRBJ2-3; D is undetermined. Germline loops: CDR1 SNHLY, CDR2 FYNNEI. The CDR3 has 12 amino acids. V shed 11 bases and J shed 2 bases, with 11 bases lying between them. The chain's CDR3 is CAAWPTTDTQYF. CDR3 bases: TGTGCCGCTTGGCCGACCACAGATACGCAGTATTTT.

J is TRBJ2-1 and V is TRBV11-2; 8 bases line up with TRBD2. V dropped 3 bases and J dropped 5; count of bases not matched to a gene: 12. This CDR3 is built from 17 residues. CDR1 is SGHAT, CDR2 FQNNGV, per germline. Written as DNA, the CDR3 is TGTGCCAGCAGCTTTCGGTCAAAGCGGGAGTCTCACAATGAGCAGTTCTTC. It is translated as CASSFRSKRESHNEQFF.

In DNA form, the CDR3 reads TGTGCCAGCAGCCCTCCGGGACTAGCGGGAAGGGGGGATACGCAGTATTTT. Translated, it gives CASSPPGLAGRGDTQYF. This chain joins TRBV7-2 and TRBJ2-3; 13 bases are shared with TRBD2. The J segment lost 6 bases and the V segment lost 5 bases, leaving 11 bases of the junction unmatched. The CDR3 totals 17 residues. Germline CDR1 reads SGHTA; CDR2 reads FQGNSA.

V gene TRBV11-1 combines with J gene TRBJ1-2, with D maybe TRBD1 (5 bases). Trimming removed 6 bases from V and 6 bases from J, with 17 bases in between. This CDR3 region has 14 residues. Germline V gene sequence: CDR1 SGHAT, CDR2 FQDESV (reference sequence). CDR3 sequence reads: CASRDASGGDGYTF. DNA for the CDR3: TGTGCCAGCAGGGACGCGTCGGGGGGAGATGGCTACACCTTC.